A selection of T cell receptor beta chains follows, all from one sample in a study of CD4 and CD8 cells across lung adenocarcinoma regions. From the PCR reads, TCRdb called clonotypes with MiXCR, one entry per CDR3 protein. Of about 3,700 distinct CDR3 sequences in the sample, 56% were seen once. Sequenced material: CD4+ T cells from the margin of a lung tumor. The receptors here all came from a female donor with lung adenocarcinoma. The CD4 and CD8 labels of this study may be unreliable. The CDR3 runs from the conserved cysteine through the conserved F or W. D genes are given only for firm matches. The listing skips clone size in some rows; elsewhere it reads once, few, many or a size class.

- large TRBJ2-5 TRBV6-1 TGTGCCAGCAGTGAAAATAGCGGAGGGGGGCAAGAGACCCAGTACTTC CASSENSGGGQETQYF
- medium-sized TRBJ2-7 TRBV6-1 TGTGCCAGCAGGCTCTACCAGCTGGAGGGGGCTCCTCCCTACGAGCAGTACTTC CASRLYQLEGAPPYEQYF
- medium-sized TRBJ1-2 TRBV6-1 TGTGCCAGCACGACGCCAGGGAGAAGGATAGGGGAAACCTTC CASTTPGRRIGETF
TRBD2 - TRBJ2-1 TRBV10-1 TGCGCCAGCAGTAAATTACTAGCGGGGGGGATTAATGAGCAGTTCTTC CASSKLLAGGINEQFF
- few TRBJ2-1 TRBV6-5 TGTGCCAGCCAGCCGATGACAGGTGGAAGGAATGAGCAGTTCTTC CASQPMTGGRNEQFF
- medium-sized TRBJ2-1 TRBV7-2 TGTGCCAGCAGGCTGGGGCAGGCCCTCAATGAGCAGTTCTTC CASRLGQALNEQFF
TRBD1 - TRBJ1-2 TRBV6-5 TGTGCCAGCAGTTATACCACAGGGGGGTCTGGCTACACCTTC CASSYTTGGSGYTF
- - TRBJ2-3 TRBV6-1 TGTGCCAGCAGGGGGGACTTTTCCTCGGGCACAGATACGCAGTATTTT CASRGDFSSGTDTQYF
TRBD2 medium-sized TRBJ2-3 TRBV6-1 TGTGCCAGCAGTGTGAGACTAGCGGGGACCACAGATACGCAGTATTTT CASSVRLAGTTDTQYF
- few TRBJ1-2 TRBV4-1 TGCGCCAGCAGCCAAGAAGGGTCCTATGGCTACACCTTC CASSQEGSYGYTF
TRBD1 once TRBJ1-2 TRBV6-1 TGTGCCAGCAGACAGGGACAGGGTTTAAATGGCTACACCTTC CASRQGQGLNGYTF
- few TRBJ2-1 TRBV6-4 TGTGCCAGCAGTCGTGTGATTGGGGGGAACGGTGAGCAGTTCTTC CASSRVIGGNGEQFF
- - TRBJ2-2 TRBV7-7 TGTGCTAGCAGCAAGGACAGTTACGGGGAGCTGTTTTTT CASSKDSYGELFF
- - TRBJ1-2 TRBV28 TGTGCCAGTGCCTCCACGATCGCCTATGGCTACACCTTC CASASTIAYGYTF
- medium-sized TRBJ2-6 TRBV6-4 TGTGCCAGCAGTGATGCCCAGCATGGGGCCAACGTCCTGACTTTC CASSDAQHGANVLTF
TRBD2 medium-sized TRBJ2-5 TRBV10-1 TGCGCCAGCAGTGCCGGCGGGAGGCCCCAAGAGACCCAGTACTTC CASSAGGRPQETQYF
- medium-sized TRBJ1-1 TRBV6-2/TRBV6-3 TGTGCCAGCACCCCTAGTTGGGGGCAGGTCACTGAAGCTTTCTTT CASTPSWGQVTEAFF
- - TRBJ2-5 TRBV27 TGTGCCAGCAGTCCCGTGGCGGGGCCTTGGGAGACCCAGTACTTC CASSPVAGPWETQYF
- medium-sized TRBJ2-7 TRBV6-1 TGTGCCAGCAGTGCACCGGGACTTAGCTCCTACGAGCAGTACTTC CASSAPGLSSYEQYF
TRBD1 few TRBJ1-4 TRBV9 TGTGCCAGCAGCGTAGCCCAAACCGGGACAGGCAATGAAAAACTGTTTTTT CASSVAQTGTGNEKLFF
- - TRBJ2-7 TRBV6-1 TGTGCCAGCAGTGAAATTGGGGGGGCCAACGAGCAGTACTTC CASSEIGGANEQYF
- medium-sized TRBJ2-3 TRBV28 TGTGCCAGCAGCAGACCTAGCGAGCTCACAGATACGCAGTATTTT CASSRPSELTDTQYF
- medium-sized TRBJ1-3 TRBV27 TGTGCCAGCAGTGGAAGTTCGGGGGCTGCCGGAAACACCATATATTTT CASSGSSGAAGNTIYF
- - TRBJ2-1 TRBV4-1 TGCGCCAGCAGCCAAGAACGTAATCGGCCGGAATACAATGAGCAGTTCTTC CASSQERNRPEYNEQFF
TRBD2 - TRBJ2-1 TRBV6-1 TGTGCCAGCAAACTAGCGGGAGGGCCCATTTCCGAGCAGTTCTTC CASKLAGGPISEQFF
TRBD1 - TRBJ2-3 TRBV10-3 TGTGCCACGCGGCGAGGCAGAGGGACAGATACGCAGTACTTT CATRRGRGTDTQYF
TRBD1 - TRBJ2-6 TRBV25-1 TGTGCCAGCAGTGGACAGGGGGCTGGGGCCTACGTGCAGTCCTTC CASSGQGAGAYVQSF
TRBD2 - TRBJ2-5 TRBV7-3 TGTGCCAGCAGCTTACGGACTAGCTCTTCCAATCCCTACAATGAGCAGTGCTTC CASSLRTSSSNPYNEQCF
- - TRBJ2-2 TRBV6-1 TGTGCCAGCAGCCCCTCCCCTTGGGGTTTGAACACCGGGGAGCTGTTTTTT CASSPSPWGLNTGELFF
TRBD1 - TRBJ2-3 TRBV6-1 TGTGCCAGGAGTGTAGGGGGCGGCCGAGATACGCAGTACTTT CARSVGGGRDTQYF
- medium-sized TRBJ2-5 TRBV6-1 TGTGCCAGCAGTATTTCGATGTACCAAGAGACCCAGTACTTC CASSISMYQETQYF
- large TRBJ2-1 TRBV6-1 TGTGCCAGCAGTGCCCTAGAATACAATGAGCAGTTCTTC CASSALEYNEQFF
TRBD1 - TRBJ2-5 TRBV7-6 TGTGCTGCGGGCTTAGGGGGCCGCGGGCAAGAGACCCAGTACTTC CAAGLGGRGQETQYF
TRBD1 - TRBJ1-2 TRBV6-1 TGTGCCAGCAGTGAAGCGCTATGGGACAGGGGTTTCGGCTACACCTTC CASSEALWDRGFGYTF
- - TRBJ1-6 TRBV6-5 TGTGCCAGCAGTCACCGGGGGGGCGTCTCCTATAATTCACCCCTCCACTTT CASSHRGGVSYNSPLHF
TRBD1 - TRBJ2-6 TRBV6-1 TGTGCCAGCAGTGCTCCAGGGGGCGCTGGGGCCAACGTCCTGACTTTC CASSAPGGAGANVLTF
TRBD2 - TRBJ2-3 TRBV6-1 TGTGCGGGCAGCGGGGGCCTCAGCACAGATACGCAGTATTTC CAGSGGLSTDTQYF
TRBD1 few TRBJ1-2 TRBV6-1 TGTGCCAGCAGCCGAAGGTACGTGGGGACAGGGCTTGACAACTATGGCTACACCTTC CASSRRYVGTGLDNYGYTF
- few TRBJ2-1 TRBV27 TGTGCCAGCAGTTTATTCGGGAGTGCTGAGCAGTTCTTC CASSLFGSAEQFF
- - TRBJ2-3 TRBV6-1 TGTGCCAGCAGTGATTCTATAGGTCCAGATACGCAGTATTTT CASSDSIGPDTQYF
- - TRBJ2-1 TRBV7-2 TGTGCCAGCAGCGTCGGGGCCCGGCCCGAGCAGTTCTTC CASSVGARPEQFF
TRBD2 - TRBJ2-3 TRBV27 TGTGCCAGCACACTAGCGGGAACTTCCACAGATACGCAGTATTTT CASTLAGTSTDTQYF
- - TRBJ1-2 TRBV27 TGTGCCAGCAGTCCCATAAGGGGAAGCTATGGCTACACCTTC CASSPIRGSYGYTF
TRBD1 once TRBJ2-3 TRBV10-3 TGTGCCACCCCCACGATTACAGGGGTCATCACAGATACGCAGTATTTT CATPTITGVITDTQYF
- - TRBJ2-4 TRBV10-3 TGTGGGAGCTGCGCGGAAGATACTCAGTACTTT CGSCAEDTQYF
- medium-sized TRBJ2-1 TRBV4-1 TGCGCCAGCAGCCAAGCCCGGGGCGCGAGCTCCTACAATGAGCAGTTCTTC CASSQARGASSYNEQFF
- once TRBJ2-5 TRBV10-3 TGTGCCGTCAAAGGGCAGCTAGAGACCCAGTACTTC CAVKGQLETQYF
- - TRBJ2-5 TRBV7-8 TGTGCCAGCAGCCTGGGGGAGTCAGAGACCCAGTACTTC CASSLGESETQYF
- - TRBJ2-1 TRBV27 TGTGCCAGCAGTTTATCGGTGGGGCAGGGCCTTAACAATGAGCAGTTCTTC CASSLSVGQGLNNEQFF
- medium-sized TRBJ2-1 TRBV7-2 TGTGCCAGCAGCTCAGAGGGACTGGCAATCAATGAGCAGTTCTTC CASSSEGLAINEQFF
TRBD2 - TRBJ2-5 TRBV28 TGTGCCAGCAGTTTAATTGCGGGAGGGCAGGCCCAGTACTTC CASSLIAGGQAQYF
- medium-sized TRBJ2-7 TRBV10-1 TGCGCCAGCAGTGACGGAAAACCCCCCTCCTACGAGCAGTACTTC CASSDGKPPSYEQYF
- few TRBJ1-4 TRBV10-1 TGCGCCAGCAGTGAGAGCTTAGGGGAAAAACTGTTTTTT CASSESLGEKLFF
- - TRBJ2-1 TRBV30 TGTGCCTGGAGTCCCCGGGACTTTTCCTACAATGAGCAGTTCTTC CAWSPRDFSYNEQFF
- - TRBJ1-1 TRBV10-3 TGTGCCATCAGTGATCAGGGTAAGAACACTGAAGCTTTCTTT CAISDQGKNTEAFF
- medium-sized TRBJ2-2 TRBV7-2 TGTGCCAGCAGCAGCAGGGACCTTGGCACCGGGGAGCTGTTTTTT CASSSRDLGTGELFF
TRBD1 - TRBJ2-1 TRBV27 TGTGCCAGCGGACGCAAACGACAGGGAATCCTTCCTGGGCTCGGCGAGCAGTTCTTC CASGRKRQGILPGLGEQFF
TRBD1 few TRBJ2-5 TRBV5-1 TGCGCCAGCAGCGGGATGACAGGGGGCCAAGAGACCCAGTACTTC CASSGMTGGQETQYF